Listed below are T cell receptor beta chains from one sample, sequenced in a study of cytomegalovirus exposure and HLA in healthy donors. The method was immunoSEQ multiplex PCR; TCRdb's version includes in-frame clones alone and lacks a portion of them. The repertoire consists of approximately 140,000 clones, with around 76% occurring once and the leading ten covering about 3.8%. The sequenced sample was PBMCs. The receptor source for this set is a man between 18 and 29 years old in good health and CMV-seronegative. The CDR3 runs from the conserved cysteine through the conserved F or W. A D gene is named only where the DNA matches it firmly. The listing skips clone size in some rows; elsewhere it reads once, few, many or a size class.

CDR3 DNA: TGTGCCAGCAGCCCCCCGACAGGGGACTATGGCTACACCTTC
CDR3 protein: CASSPPTGDYGYTF
V gene: TRBV13
D gene: TRBD1
J gene: TRBJ1-2
clone size: NA

CDR3 DNA: TGTGCCAGTAGTCTCGGACTAGCGGGGGGGCATCCGGGGGATGAGCAGTTCTTC
CDR3 protein: CASSLGLAGGHPGDEQFF
V gene: TRBV19
D gene: TRBD2
J gene: TRBJ2-1
clone size: NA

CDR3 DNA: TGCAGCGTTGAATATCCGGGGGGTATAGGAGAGCAGTACTTC
CDR3 protein: CSVEYPGGIGEQYF
V gene: TRBV29-1
D gene: TRBD2
J gene: TRBJ2-7
clone size: NA

CDR3 DNA: TGTGCCAGCAGCCCCACGTTAGCGGGAAGGGTGGAGACCCAGTACTTC
CDR3 protein: CASSPTLAGRVETQYF
V gene: TRBV9
D gene: TRBD2
J gene: TRBJ2-5
clone size: few

CDR3 DNA: TGTGCCAGCAGTTTATTAGGGGGTCGATTGGACACTGAAGCTTTCTTT
CDR3 protein: CASSLLGGRLDTEAFF
V gene: TRBV27
D gene: NA
J gene: TRBJ1-1
clone size: NA

CDR3 DNA: TGTGCCAGTACCACGACAGGGGCCGACTATGGCTACACCTTC
CDR3 protein: CASTTTGADYGYTF
V gene: TRBV19
D gene: TRBD1
J gene: TRBJ1-2
clone size: once

CDR3 DNA: TGTGCCAGTAGTAAATCGGTGAACACCGGGGAGCTGTTTTTT
CDR3 protein: CASSKSVNTGELFF
V gene: TRBV19
D gene: NA
J gene: TRBJ2-2
clone size: NA

CDR3 DNA: TGCGCCAGCACCTGGGACAGGGGGACTTTTGGTGAAGCTTTCTTT
CDR3 protein: CASTWDRGTFGEAFF
V gene: TRBV10-2
D gene: TRBD1
J gene: TRBJ1-1
clone size: few

CDR3 DNA: TGCGCCAGCAGCTTGGCCTCTAGCGGGGGGGCCTTAGATACGCAGTATTTT
CDR3 protein: CASSLASSGGALDTQYF
V gene: TRBV5-1
D gene: TRBD2
J gene: TRBJ2-3
clone size: NA

CDR3 DNA: TGCAGCGCGGGGGACAGGTGGATCGAAGGTAGGGAGCAGTACTTC
CDR3 protein: CSAGDRWIEGREQYF
V gene: TRBV29-1
D gene: TRBD1
J gene: TRBJ2-7
clone size: few

CDR3 DNA: TGCGCCAGCGCGAACAGGGGTTACAATGAGCAGTTCTTC
CDR3 protein: CASANRGYNEQFF
V gene: TRBV10-2
D gene: TRBD1
J gene: TRBJ2-1
clone size: few

CDR3 DNA: TGCGCCAGCAGCCAAGATTCGGGGACCGCAGGGGGCCCTGAAGCTTTCTTT
CDR3 protein: CASSQDSGTAGGPEAFF
V gene: TRBV4-1
D gene: TRBD1
J gene: TRBJ1-1
clone size: NA

CDR3 DNA: TGTGCCTGGAGTGTAGGTTGGCAGGGGGAATACGAGCAGTACTTC
CDR3 protein: CAWSVGWQGEYEQYF
V gene: TRBV30
D gene: TRBD1
J gene: TRBJ2-7
clone size: NA

CDR3 DNA: TGCGCCAGCAGCACCGCAGGGGGTCGGACCGGGGAGCTGTTTTTT
CDR3 protein: CASSTAGGRTGELFF
V gene: TRBV5-1
D gene: TRBD1
J gene: TRBJ2-2
clone size: NA

CDR3 DNA: TGTGCCTGGACCCGGGGGGGACTCCTTAACTATGGCTACACCTTC
CDR3 protein: CAWTRGGLLNYGYTF
V gene: TRBV30
D gene: NA
J gene: TRBJ1-2
clone size: NA

CDR3 DNA: TGCGCCAGCAGCGACGGCGGGACTAGTTCTACCGGGGAGCTGTTTTTT
CDR3 protein: CASSDGGTSSTGELFF
V gene: TRBV5-1
D gene: TRBD2
J gene: TRBJ2-2
clone size: NA

CDR3 DNA: TGCGCCAGCAGCCTAACGACGACAGGGGCGGAGACCCAGTACTTC
CDR3 protein: CASSLTTTGAETQYF
V gene: TRBV4-1
D gene: TRBD1
J gene: TRBJ2-5
clone size: few

CDR3 DNA: TGCGCCAGCAGCTTTGGACTAGCGGGGGGATCCTACAATGAGCAGTTCTTC
CDR3 protein: CASSFGLAGGSYNEQFF
V gene: TRBV5-1
D gene: TRBD2
J gene: TRBJ2-1
clone size: NA

CDR3 DNA: TGTGCCAGCAGCTTGGCCCCCGGACAGGGTTACGAGACCCAGTACTTC
CDR3 protein: CASSLAPGQGYETQYF
V gene: TRBV5-6
D gene: TRBD1
J gene: TRBJ2-5
clone size: NA

CDR3 DNA: TGTGCCTGGAGTGTATTGGCGGGTAGATTTACAGATACGCAGTATTTT
CDR3 protein: CAWSVLAGRFTDTQYF
V gene: TRBV30
D gene: NA
J gene: TRBJ2-3
clone size: NA

CDR3 DNA: TGCGCCAGCAAGCAGGGCGGGGCAGATACGCAGTATTTT
CDR3 protein: CASKQGGADTQYF
V gene: TRBV10-2
D gene: NA
J gene: TRBJ2-3
clone size: NA

CDR3 DNA: TGTGCCAGCAGTGAAGTAGCGGGGGGGCCAGATACGCAGTATTTT
CDR3 protein: CASSEVAGGPDTQYF
V gene: TRBV6-1
D gene: TRBD2
J gene: TRBJ2-3
clone size: NA

CDR3 DNA: TGTGCCAGCAGATCGTCCGGCACTGAAGCTTTCTTT
CDR3 protein: CASRSSGTEAFF
V gene: TRBV4-2
D gene: NA
J gene: TRBJ1-1
clone size: once

CDR3 DNA: TGTGCCAGCAGCCAGATGACTAGCGCAAGCTCCTACAATGAGCAGTTCTTC
CDR3 protein: CASSQMTSASSYNEQFF
V gene: TRBV16
D gene: TRBD2
J gene: TRBJ2-1
clone size: NA

CDR3 DNA: TGTGCCAGCAGTTTACAGTGGGGAGGCAAGACCCAGTACTTC
CDR3 protein: CASSLQWGGKTQYF
V gene: TRBV27
D gene: NA
J gene: TRBJ2-5
clone size: NA

CDR3 DNA: TGTGCCTGGAGTTTGCAGTTAGGGACTCCACGGGACTCTGGGGCCAACGTCCTGACTTTC
CDR3 protein: CAWSLQLGTPRDSGANVLTF
V gene: TRBV30
D gene: NA
J gene: TRBJ2-6
clone size: NA

CDR3 DNA: TGCGCCAGCAGTGATCTTTCTAGCGGGGGCACAGATACGCAGTATTTT
CDR3 protein: CASSDLSSGGTDTQYF
V gene: TRBV10-1
D gene: TRBD2
J gene: TRBJ2-3
clone size: NA

CDR3 DNA: TGTGCCACCGTGTCCCAATTAGCCAAATCGGGAAGCACAGATACGCAGTATTTT
CDR3 protein: CATVSQLAKSGSTDTQYF
V gene: TRBV28
D gene: NA
J gene: TRBJ2-3
clone size: once

CDR3 DNA: TGTGCCAGCAGCAAAGCAGGACTAGAGGAGACCCAGTACTTC
CDR3 protein: CASSKAGLEETQYF
V gene: TRBV21-1
D gene: NA
J gene: TRBJ2-5
clone size: NA

CDR3 DNA: TGCGCCAGCAGCTCTTTTACGGGAGGTATACGGGGACAGTACTTC
CDR3 protein: CASSSFTGGIRGQYF
V gene: TRBV5-1
D gene: TRBD2
J gene: TRBJ2-7
clone size: NA

CDR3 DNA: TGTGCCAGCAGCGGGGGGGGGAGGCCAGATACGCAGTATTTT
CDR3 protein: CASSGGGRPDTQYF
V gene: TRBV7-7
D gene: TRBD2
J gene: TRBJ2-3
clone size: NA

CDR3 DNA: TGTGCCAGGACTCAGTGCCACTGGGACAGGAGAAAGTACTTC
CDR3 protein: CARTQCHWDRRKYF
V gene: TRBV6-7
D gene: TRBD1
J gene: TRBJ2-7
clone size: NA

CDR3 DNA: TGCAGTGCTAGTCGCGGGGTCGAGCAGTACTTC
CDR3 protein: CSASRGVEQYF
V gene: TRBV20-1
D gene: NA
J gene: TRBJ2-7
clone size: NA

CDR3 DNA: TGTGCCAGCAGGCGGTTGCAGGGGGTCGGCACTGAAGCTTTCTTT
CDR3 protein: CASRRLQGVGTEAFF
V gene: TRBV27
D gene: TRBD1
J gene: TRBJ1-1
clone size: NA

CDR3 DNA: TGTGCCAGTAGTGGCCCGGGGGGGTTCAATCAGCCCCAGCATTTT
CDR3 protein: CASSGPGGFNQPQHF
V gene: TRBV19
D gene: NA
J gene: TRBJ1-5
clone size: NA

CDR3 DNA: TGTGCCACCAGCAGAACAGGGTCTAACACAGATACGCAGTATTTT
CDR3 protein: CATSRTGSNTDTQYF
V gene: TRBV15
D gene: NA
J gene: TRBJ2-3
clone size: NA

CDR3 DNA: TGTGCCTGGAGTCGGTCTCGGTACGAGCAGTACTTC
CDR3 protein: CAWSRSRYEQYF
V gene: TRBV30
D gene: NA
J gene: TRBJ2-7
clone size: NA

CDR3 DNA: TGTGCCAGTAGTATTACAGGGTTTTATGGCTACACCTTC
CDR3 protein: CASSITGFYGYTF
V gene: TRBV19
D gene: NA
J gene: TRBJ1-2
clone size: NA

CDR3 DNA: TGCGCCAGCAGAATAATACAGGGGCGAGGGGAGACCCAGTACTTC
CDR3 protein: CASRIIQGRGETQYF
V gene: TRBV5-1
D gene: TRBD1
J gene: TRBJ2-5
clone size: NA

CDR3 DNA: TGTGCCAGCAGCACCGGGACAGGGGGAGAAAAACTGTTTTTT
CDR3 protein: CASSTGTGGEKLFF
V gene: TRBV7-8
D gene: TRBD1
J gene: TRBJ1-4
clone size: NA

CDR3 DNA: TGTGCCAGCAGCCTTACAGGGATCGGGGAGCTGTTTTTT
CDR3 protein: CASSLTGIGELFF
V gene: TRBV7-9
D gene: NA
J gene: TRBJ2-2
clone size: NA

CDR3 DNA: TGTGCCAGAAGCTTGGGAGGGTATCGAGCTGCGTTCCTTAAGTTGTACTTC
CDR3 protein: CARSLGGYRAAFLKLYF
V gene: TRBV5-3
D gene: NA
J gene: TRBJ2-7
clone size: NA

CDR3 DNA: TGTGCCAGCAGCTTAGTGGGAGGAAGCACTGAAGCTTTCTTT
CDR3 protein: CASSLVGGSTEAFF
V gene: TRBV13
D gene: NA
J gene: TRBJ1-1
clone size: NA

CDR3 DNA: TGTGCCAGCTCACCACCGGCAGGGGGTTACGAGCAGTACTTC
CDR3 protein: CASSPPAGGYEQYF
V gene: TRBV18
D gene: TRBD1
J gene: TRBJ2-7
clone size: NA

CDR3 DNA: TGTGCCAGCAGCTTACAGGCTAGCAGGATTACAGATACGCAGTATTTT
CDR3 protein: CASSLQASRITDTQYF
V gene: TRBV7-2
D gene: NA
J gene: TRBJ2-3
clone size: NA

CDR3 DNA: TGCGCCAGCAGTGTGGGGACTTCGAGCACAGATACGCAGTATTTT
CDR3 protein: CASSVGTSSTDTQYF
V gene: TRBV10-1
D gene: NA
J gene: TRBJ2-3
clone size: NA